This TCR beta chain was captured in a study of beta chain features in type 1 diabetes. Study observations and caveats: Among all four CD4+ subsets, Type 1 diabetes patients had TCRB CDR3s that were moderately but significantly shorter.

This clone was counted only a few times. No antigen is known for it. As every portion of the isolated RNA was reverse transcribed, the sequencing read expressed TCRB transcripts. The table came from immunoSEQ multiplex PCR; TCRdb's copy has only in-frame clones and leaves some out. This sample has more than 250,000 clones, with approximately 16% found just once. Between the trimmed V and J ends, which lost 3 bases and 0 bases, there was a span of 11 bases. From germline, CDR1 is SGHKS and CDR2 YYEKEE (reference sequence). The CDR3 extends over 15 amino acids. The rearrangement uses TRBV5-5 and TRBJ2-3, with a tentative D call TRBD1 (5 bases). The sample comprised naive CD4+ T cells from blood. The clonotype originates from a man in his late teens or twenties with type 1 diabetes. The CDR3 DNA reads TGTGCCAGCAGCTACAGGTCGTCTAGCACAGATACGCAGTATTTT. Translating it yields CASSYRSSSTDTQYF. The variable domain in full, completed from reference TRBV5-5 and TRBJ2-3, reads DAGVTQSPTHLIKTRGQQVTLRCSPISGHKSVSWYQQVLGQGPQFIFQYYEKEERGRGNFPDRFSARQFPNYSSELNVNALLLGDSALYLCASSYRSSSTDTQYFGPGTRLTVL.